The clone carrying this T cell receptor (beta chain) was observed a single time. Its target is unknown. It was CD45RO-negative cells, positively selected for CCR7, that made up naive CD8 cells, with terminally differentiated effector memory CD45RA+ cells excluded. The record originates from a study of shared clonotypes between healthy human individuals. Study conclusions and caveats: Naive subsets, compared against memory subsets, generally had larger estimated richness values. For naive CD4 cells, roughly 4.6% of clonotypes were shared across a few donors. The diversity represented, both genetic and in exposure history, was limited by few donors.

In the authors' methods: ImmunoSEQ sequences covered only the junction and lacked quality scores; filtering therefore differed. TCRdb's copy holds only in-frame clones and misses some; the assay was immunoSEQ multiplex PCR. That table is the source of V, J and clone size, and D and trimming were worked out from the DNA. The table records about 2.2 million clones, about 94% of them present only once. CDR1 is SQVTM and CDR2 is ANQGSEA in the germline V gene. V was clipped by 7 bases and J by 3 bases; unmatched bases: 7. The CDR3 sequence is 14 residues long. The sequence came from a man aged 18-30 years in good health. Some clones in this sample may be carry-over from other donors' samples. Sequencing input: naive CD8+ T cells from PBMCs. The V gene is TRBV29-1, the J gene TRBJ2-1; 9 bases are a match to TRBD2. This CDR3 reads CSAGREGFYNEQFF. For the CDR3, the DNA is TGCAGCGCGGGGCGGGAGGGCTTCTACAATGAGCAGTTCTTC.